This passage covers 11 T cell receptor beta chains from one sample sequenced in a study of cytomegalovirus exposure and HLA in healthy donors. Generated by immunoSEQ multiplex PCR, the TCRdb table keeps only in-frame clones and is missing some. The sample contains 180,000 or so clones, 86% of which appear only once. Material for sequencing was PBMCs. The origin of the receptors is a man aged 25-40 years in good health and CMV-seropositive.

In the case of this clone: A read error may produce the germline difference seen at one junction end. The V call is TRBV4-3, the J call TRBJ2-1, with 7 bases that match TRBD1. The CDR3 sequence is 15 residues long. Germline assignment: CDR1 LGHNA and CDR2 YSLEER. The CDR3 here is CASSQGQRSSNEQFF. The CDR3 DNA reads as TGCGCCAGCAGCCAGGGACAGCGGTCCTCCAATGAGCAGTTCTTC.

The V call is TRBV9, the J call TRBJ2-1; D gene unclear. Deletions cut 4 bases from V and 2 bases from J, with 16 bases between. The CDR3 length is 16 residues. Germline V gene data show CDR1 as SGDLS and CDR2 as YYNGEE. The CDR3 bases are TGTGCCAGCAGCCCACGCCGGTCGGCCACCTACAATGAGCAGTTCTTC. Protein: CASSPRRSATYNEQFF.

In regard to this clone: The DNA is omitted, as the CDR3 cannot be located on it reliably, and the CDR3 follows TCRdb's listing. V is TRBV19 and J is TRBJ2-3; no check of the table's D call, TRBD1, against the DNA was made. CDR1 is LNHDA and CDR2 is SQIVND in the germline V gene (reference sequence). The CDR3 numbers 16 amino acids, ends counted. The CDR3 sequence is CASSIGGLSVPDTQYF.

The gene calls are TRBV7-9 and TRBJ1-5, with 9 bases fitting TRBD1. CDR3 length: 15 residues. Germline CDR1 reads SEHNR; CDR2 reads FQNEAQ (reference sequence). V gave up 5 bases and J gave up 5 bases; unmatched junction bases: 7. CDR3 region: CASSIGQGSYQPQHF. The CDR3 DNA sequence: TGTGCCAGCAGCATAGGACAGGGGTCTTATCAGCCCCAGCATTTT.

Points on this clone: It is unclear where the CDR3 begins or ends on the DNA, so no DNA is shown, and the CDR3 is as TCRdb lists it. The gene calls are TRBV5-1 and TRBJ2-1; no DNA check was done on the table's D call, TRBD2. The germline V gene encodes CDR1 SGHRS and CDR2 YFSETQ. The CDR3 length equals 15 residues, ends included. CDR3: CASSFAQGTSGSPFF.

This rearrangement joins TRBV2 to TRBJ1-4; perhaps TRBD1 as D (5 bases). Trimming removed 6 bases from V and 1 base from J, with 9 bases in between. This CDR3 contains 14 residues. Germline V lookup: CDR1 SNHLY, CDR2 FYNNEI. CDR3 bases: TGTGCCAGCAGATGGGACGGAACTAATGAAAAACTGTTTTTT. This encodes CASRWDGTNEKLFF. Looking up the rest from reference TRBV2 and TRBJ1-4 gives the full variable domain: EPEVTQTPSHQVTQMGQEVILRCVPISNHLYFYWYRQILGQKVEFLVSFYNNEISEKSEIFDDQFSVERPDGSNFTLKIRSTKLEDSAMYFCASRWDGTNEKLFFGSGTQLSVL.

V and J are TRBV9 and TRBJ1-2, with 9 bases fitting TRBD1. The V gene end was trimmed by 3 bases and the J gene end by 4 bases; junction bases not matched to a gene: 7. CDR1 and CDR2 from the germline V gene are SGDLS and YYNGEE. This CDR3 comprises 15 residues. CDR3 in amino acids: CASSARTGAGYGYTF. The DNA of the CDR3 is TGTGCCAGCAGCGCCCGGACAGGGGCAGGCTATGGCTACACCTTC. The variable domain in full, with the rest retrieved from reference TRBV9 and TRBJ1-2, is DSGVTQTPKHLITATGQRVTLRCSPRSGDLSVYWYQQSLDQGLQFLIQYYNGEERAKGNILERFSAQQFPDLHSELNLSSLELGDSALYFCASSARTGAGYGYTFGSGTRLTVV.

The chain combines TRBV14 with TRBJ2-1, with D hard to call. From germline, CDR1 is SGHDN and CDR2 FVKESK. Trimming shortened V by 0 bases and J by 4 bases, and 4 bases separated the two germline ends. This CDR3 is 13 amino acids long. In DNA, the CDR3 is TGTGCCAGCAGCCAAGAACAGTACAATGAGCAGTTCTTC. Translated, it gives CASSQEQYNEQFF.

The chain is built from TRBV5-6 and TRBJ2-1; 9 bases are shared with TRBD2. There are 16 residues in the CDR3. CDR1 is SGHDT, CDR2 YYEEEE, per germline. J gave up 2 bases and V 4 bases, and 7 bases lay outside the gene matches. CDR3 nucleotides: TGTGCCAGCAGCGAAGTGACTAGCGGTACCTACAATGAGCAGTTCTTC. Translating it yields CASSEVTSGTYNEQFF.

The chain links TRBV19 to TRBJ1-2, with 7 bases aligning to TRBD1. This CDR3 is 15 amino acids long. Unmatched junction bases numbered 8, after V lost 3 bases and J lost 4 bases. Germline CDR1 reads LNHDA; CDR2 reads SQIVND (reference sequence). CDR3 amino acids: CASSIEPGQFYGYTF. The CDR3 nucleotides are TGTGCCAGTAGTATCGAACCGGGACAGTTCTATGGCTACACCTTC.

The chain is built from TRBV13 and TRBJ2-7; D call uncertain. The V end was cut by 4 bases, the J end by 7 bases, with 14 bases between. CDR1 PRHDT and CDR2 FYEKMQ come from the germline V gene (reference sequence). CDR3 length: 13 amino acids. The CDR3 DNA follows: TGTGCCAGCAGCTCCACCCCCCGTGGGGAGCAGTACTTC. Translating it yields CASSSTPRGEQYF.